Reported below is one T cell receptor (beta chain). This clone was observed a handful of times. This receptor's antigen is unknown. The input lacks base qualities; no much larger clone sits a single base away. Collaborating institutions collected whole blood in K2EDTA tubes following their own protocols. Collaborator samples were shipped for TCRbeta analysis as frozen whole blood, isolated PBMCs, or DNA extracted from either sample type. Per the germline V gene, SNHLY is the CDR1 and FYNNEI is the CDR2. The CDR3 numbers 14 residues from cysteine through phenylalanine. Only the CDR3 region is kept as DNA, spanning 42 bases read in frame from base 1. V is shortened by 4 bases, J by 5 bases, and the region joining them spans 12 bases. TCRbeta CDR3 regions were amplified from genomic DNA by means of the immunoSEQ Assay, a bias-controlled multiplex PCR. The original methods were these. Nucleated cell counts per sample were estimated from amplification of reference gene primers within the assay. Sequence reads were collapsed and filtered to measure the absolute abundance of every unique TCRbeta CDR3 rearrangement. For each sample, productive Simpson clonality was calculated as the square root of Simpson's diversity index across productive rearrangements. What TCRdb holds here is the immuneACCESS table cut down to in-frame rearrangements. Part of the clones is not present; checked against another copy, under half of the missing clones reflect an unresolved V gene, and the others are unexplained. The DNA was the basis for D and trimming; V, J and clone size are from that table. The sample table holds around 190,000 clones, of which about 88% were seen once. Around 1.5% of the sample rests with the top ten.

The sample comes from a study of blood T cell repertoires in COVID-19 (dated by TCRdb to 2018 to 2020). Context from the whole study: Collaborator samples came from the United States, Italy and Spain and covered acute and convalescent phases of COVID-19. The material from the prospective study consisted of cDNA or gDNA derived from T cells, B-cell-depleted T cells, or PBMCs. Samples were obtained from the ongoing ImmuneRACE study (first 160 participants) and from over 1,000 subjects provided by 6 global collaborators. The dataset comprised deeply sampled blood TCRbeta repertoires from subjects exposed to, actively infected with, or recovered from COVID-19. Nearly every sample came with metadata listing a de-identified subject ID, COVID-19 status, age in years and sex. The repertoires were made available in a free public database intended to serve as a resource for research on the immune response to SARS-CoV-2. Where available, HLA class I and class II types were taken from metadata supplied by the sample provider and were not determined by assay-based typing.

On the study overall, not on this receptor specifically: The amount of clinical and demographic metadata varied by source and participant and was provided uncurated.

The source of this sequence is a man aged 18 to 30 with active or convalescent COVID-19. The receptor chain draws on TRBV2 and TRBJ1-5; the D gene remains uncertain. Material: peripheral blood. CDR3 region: CASSVQTADQPQHF. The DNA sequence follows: TGTGCCAGCAGTGTGCAAACTGCGGATCAGCCCCAGCATTTT.